This paragraph reports one TCR beta chain. Its antigen is as yet unknown. A total of 1 to 8 samples per patient were collected pretreatment and on-treatment. The sample comes from a study of PD-L1 blockade in urothelial cancer. General study points: Tumor-associated clones in blood expanded more at 3 weeks in durable-benefit patients.

Synthetic templates analogous to TCR were spiked into all PCRs individually. Generated by immunoSEQ multiplex PCR, the TCRdb table keeps only in-frame clones and is missing some. The table shows about 88,000 clones, with 90% to 95% occurring only once. The CDR3 is 15 residues long. The ends were cut back, 4 bases at V and 0 bases at J, with 10 bases in the middle. CDR1 and CDR2 from the germline V gene are SGHTA and FQGTGA. The source was PBMCs, collected around atezolizumab (anti-PD-L1) treatment. The clonotype comes from a man in his sixties with urothelial cancer. The chain couples TRBV7-3 to TRBJ2-1, with a weak D call TRBD2 (5 bases). The CDR3 loop reads CASSSGYSSYNEQFF. In nucleotides, the CDR3 is TGTGCCAGCAGCTCGGGGTACAGCTCCTACAATGAGCAGTTCTTC.